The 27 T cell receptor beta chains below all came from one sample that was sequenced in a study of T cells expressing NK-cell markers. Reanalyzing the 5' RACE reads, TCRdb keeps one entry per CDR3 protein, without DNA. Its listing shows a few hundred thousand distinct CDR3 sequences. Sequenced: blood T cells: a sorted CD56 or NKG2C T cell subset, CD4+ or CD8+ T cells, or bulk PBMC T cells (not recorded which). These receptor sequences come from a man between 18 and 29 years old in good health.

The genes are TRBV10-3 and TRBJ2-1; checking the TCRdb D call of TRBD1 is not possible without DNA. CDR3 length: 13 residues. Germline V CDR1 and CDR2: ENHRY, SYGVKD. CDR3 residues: CAISTPYYNEQFF.

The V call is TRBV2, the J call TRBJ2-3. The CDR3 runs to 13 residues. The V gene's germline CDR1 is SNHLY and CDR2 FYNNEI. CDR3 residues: CASSLQSGDTQYF.

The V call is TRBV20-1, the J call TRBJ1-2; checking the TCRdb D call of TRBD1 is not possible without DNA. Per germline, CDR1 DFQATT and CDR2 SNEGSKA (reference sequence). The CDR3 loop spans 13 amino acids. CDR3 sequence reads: CSATGTGHYGYTF.

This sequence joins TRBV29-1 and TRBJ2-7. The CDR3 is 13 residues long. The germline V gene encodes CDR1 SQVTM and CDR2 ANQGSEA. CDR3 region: CSVDIGAPYEQYF.

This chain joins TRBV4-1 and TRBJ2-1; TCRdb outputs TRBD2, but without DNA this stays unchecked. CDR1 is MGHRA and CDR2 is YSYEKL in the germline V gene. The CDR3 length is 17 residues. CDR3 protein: CASSQDPLAGAYNEQFF.

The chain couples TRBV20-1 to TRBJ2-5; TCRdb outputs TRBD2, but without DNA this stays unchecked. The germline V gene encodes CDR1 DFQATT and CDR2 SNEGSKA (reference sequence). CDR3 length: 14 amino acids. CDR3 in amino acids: CSARDRQGEETQYF.

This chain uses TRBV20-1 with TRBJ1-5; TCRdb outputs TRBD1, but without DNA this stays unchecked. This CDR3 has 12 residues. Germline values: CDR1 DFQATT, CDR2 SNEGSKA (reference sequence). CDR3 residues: CSATSGTQPQHF.

The CDR3 loop is CSASPLGVSNEQFF. The rearrangement joins TRBV20-1 to TRBJ2-1; the TCRdb D gene call, TRBD1, has no DNA to confirm it. The germline gives CDR1 DFQATT, CDR2 SNEGSKA (reference sequence). The CDR3 length is 14 residues.

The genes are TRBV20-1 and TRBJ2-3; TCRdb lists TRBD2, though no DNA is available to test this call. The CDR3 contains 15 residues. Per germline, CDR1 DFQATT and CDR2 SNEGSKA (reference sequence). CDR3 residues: CSARKLAQMTDTQYF.

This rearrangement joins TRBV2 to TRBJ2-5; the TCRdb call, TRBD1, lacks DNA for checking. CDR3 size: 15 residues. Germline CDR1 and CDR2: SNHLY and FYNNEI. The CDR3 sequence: CASSARWRGQETQYF.

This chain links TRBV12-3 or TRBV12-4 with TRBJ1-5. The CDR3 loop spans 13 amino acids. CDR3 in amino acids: CASSLPPAAAQHF.

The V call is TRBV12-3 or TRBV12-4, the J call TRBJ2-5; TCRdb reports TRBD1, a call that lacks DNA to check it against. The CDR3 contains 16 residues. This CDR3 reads CASSPRGTGDEETQYF.

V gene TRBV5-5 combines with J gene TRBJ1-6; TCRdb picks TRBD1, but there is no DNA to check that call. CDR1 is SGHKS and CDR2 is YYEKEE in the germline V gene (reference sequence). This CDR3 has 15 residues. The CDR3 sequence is CASSLDPGGDSPLHF.

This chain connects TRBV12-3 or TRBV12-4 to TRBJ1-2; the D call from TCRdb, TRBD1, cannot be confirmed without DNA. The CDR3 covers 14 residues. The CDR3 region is CASSGSHRADGYTF.

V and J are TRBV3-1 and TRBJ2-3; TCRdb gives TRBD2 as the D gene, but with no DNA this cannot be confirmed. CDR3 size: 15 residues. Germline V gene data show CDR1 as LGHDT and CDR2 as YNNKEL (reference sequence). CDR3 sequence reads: CASSQAGGGADTQYF.

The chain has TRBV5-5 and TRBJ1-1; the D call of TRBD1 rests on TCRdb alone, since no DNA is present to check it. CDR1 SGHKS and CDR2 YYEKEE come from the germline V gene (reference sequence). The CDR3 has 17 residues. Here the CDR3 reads CASSLGLRGTGNTEAFF.

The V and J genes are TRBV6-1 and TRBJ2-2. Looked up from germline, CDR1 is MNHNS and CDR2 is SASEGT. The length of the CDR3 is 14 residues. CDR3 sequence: CASSPTVNTGELFF.

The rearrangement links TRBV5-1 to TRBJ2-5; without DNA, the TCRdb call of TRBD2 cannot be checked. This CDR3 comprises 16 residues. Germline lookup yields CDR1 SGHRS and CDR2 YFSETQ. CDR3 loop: CASSLAPGLRSETQYF.

The CDR3 loop is CASSPVSGRYTDTQYF. This chain connects TRBV14 to TRBJ2-3; the D call of TRBD2 rests on TCRdb alone, since no DNA is present to check it. CDR1 and CDR2 from the germline V gene are SGHDN and FVKESK. The CDR3 totals 16 residues.

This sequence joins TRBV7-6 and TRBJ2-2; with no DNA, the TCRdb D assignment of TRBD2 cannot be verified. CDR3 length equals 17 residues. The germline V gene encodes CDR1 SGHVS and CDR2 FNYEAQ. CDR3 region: CASSRTSGMPTTGELFF.

The CDR3 protein is CASSPRTGSTDTQYF. V gene TRBV5-1 combines with J gene TRBJ2-3; TCRdb lists TRBD1, though no DNA is available to test this call. The CDR3 has 15 residues. Germline assignment: CDR1 SGHRS and CDR2 YFSETQ. The complete variable domain, with remaining parts taken from reference TRBV5-1 and TRBJ2-3, reads KAGVTQTPRYLIKTRGQQVTLSCSPISGHRSVSWYQQTPGQGLQFLFEYFSETQRNKGNFPGRFSGRQFSNSRSEMNVSTLELGDSALYLCASSPRTGSTDTQYFGPGTRLTVL.

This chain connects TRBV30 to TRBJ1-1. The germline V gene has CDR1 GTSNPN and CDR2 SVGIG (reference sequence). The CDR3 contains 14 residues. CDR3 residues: CAWSVRGANTEAFF.

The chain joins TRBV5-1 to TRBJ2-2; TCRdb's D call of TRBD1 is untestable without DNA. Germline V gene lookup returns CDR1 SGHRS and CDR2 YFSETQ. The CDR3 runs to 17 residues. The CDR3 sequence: CASSRWTGGSNTGELFF.

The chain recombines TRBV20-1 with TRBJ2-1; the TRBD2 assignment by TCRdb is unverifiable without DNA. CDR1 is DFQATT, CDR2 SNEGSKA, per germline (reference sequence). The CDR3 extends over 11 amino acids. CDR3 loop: CSASGTSSQFF.

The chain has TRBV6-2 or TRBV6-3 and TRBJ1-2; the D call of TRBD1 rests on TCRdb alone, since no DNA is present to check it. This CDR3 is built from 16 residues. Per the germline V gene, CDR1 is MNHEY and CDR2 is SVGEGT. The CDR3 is CASSYPGQGDNYGYTF.

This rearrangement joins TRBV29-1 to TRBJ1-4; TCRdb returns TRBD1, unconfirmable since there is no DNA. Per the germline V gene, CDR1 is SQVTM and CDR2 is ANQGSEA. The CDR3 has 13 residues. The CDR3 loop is CSATGPGREKLFF.

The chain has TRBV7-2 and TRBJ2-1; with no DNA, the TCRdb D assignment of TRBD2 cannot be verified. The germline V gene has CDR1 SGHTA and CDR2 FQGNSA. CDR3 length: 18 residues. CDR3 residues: CASSLGPLASSSYNEQFF.